The 22 T cell receptor beta chains given below trace back to one sample, sequenced in a study of Graves' ophthalmopathy and Graves' hyperthyroidism. The authors amplified TCR beta CDR3 regions, and they did so from RNA transcripts for repertoire sequencing. The library came from an HTBI-primed first-round RT-PCR and a second-round multiplex PCR. TCRdb fed the multiplex PCR reads into MiXCR, producing one record per CDR3 protein. The sample has about 220,000 distinct CDR3 sequences; about 22% are singletons. The source material was peripheral blood. Receptors were obtained from a woman aged 50 to 65 with Graves' ophthalmopathy.

This clonotype was recorded at least ten times. V and J are TRBV15 and TRBJ2-7, with D perhaps matching TRBD2 (6 bases). V lost 1 base and J 4 bases, leaving 14 bases between the germline ends. The CDR3 length is 15 residues. Germline-derived CDR1 and CDR2 are LNHNV and YYDKDF (reference sequence). This CDR3 reads CATSRGDGGGYEQYF. The DNA for the CDR3 is TGTGCCACCAGCAGAGGGGACGGGGGAGGATACGAGCAGTACTTC.

This clonotype has only a few counts. A much bigger clone sits one base away, suggesting this may be a read error. This is likely a read error, given that the CDR3 carries no conserved phenylalanine or tryptophan at its end. This chain links TRBV20-1 with TRBJ1-1, with no clear D. V lost 6 bases and J lost 0, with 17 bases in between. CDR3 size: 15 residues. Looked up from germline, CDR1 is DFQATT and CDR2 is SNEGSKA (reference sequence). The CDR3 bases are TGCAGTGCGCGAGGGTCCGGGATCTTGAACACTGAAGCTTTCTCT. Its translation is CSARGSGILNTEAFS.

This clonotype showed up many times. V usage is TRBV24-1 and J usage is TRBJ1-5, with D maybe TRBD1 (5 bases). Germline CDR1 is KGHDR and CDR2 is SFDVKD. The CDR3 totals 16 residues. Trimming removed 4 bases at V and 3 bases at J, with 15 bases between. The CDR3 region has the DNA TGTGCCACCAGTGACGTGGGGGGGAGAGTCAATCAGCCCCAGCATTTT. Its translation is CATSDVGGRVNQPQHF.

Concerning this clonotype: Germline and junction disagree at one end, which may indicate a read error. The CDR3 spells CASSNKQGSNEQSF. As DNA, the CDR3 is TGTGCCAGCTCTAACAAACAGGGTTCCAACGAGCAGTCCTTC. The J gene is TRBJ2-7, the V gene TRBV6-1; D possibly corresponds to TRBD1 (6 bases). CDR1 MNHNS and CDR2 SASEGT come from the germline V gene. The length of the CDR3 is 14 residues.

This clonotype showed up just a few times. V and J are TRBV5-1 and TRBJ1-6; D unresolved. CDR1 and CDR2 (germline): SGHRS, YFSETQ. The V gene lost 2 bases and the J gene lost 9 bases, with 12 bases spanning the gap. This CDR3 is 14 amino acids long. The CDR3, as DNA: TGCGCCAGCAGCTTCGGGAGAAGAGGTTCACCCCTCCACTTT. This translates into CASSFGRRGSPLHF.

This clonotype was observed at least ten times. V gene TRBV4-1 combines with J gene TRBJ2-7; unclear D gene. V was trimmed by 5 bases and J by 6 bases, leaving 17 bases between them. This CDR3 region has 14 residues. The germline gives CDR1 MGHRA, CDR2 YSYEKL. CDR3 protein: CASSNSGVGGEQYF. CDR3 in DNA: TGCGCCAGCAGCAATTCTGGGGTAGGCGGCGAGCAGTACTTC.

This clonotype was counted ten times or more. This chain connects TRBV14 to TRBJ2-7; 8 nucleotides match TRBD1. The junction had 5 bases not matched to a gene; V was cut back by 6 bases and J by 4 bases. Germline V gives CDR1 SGHDN, CDR2 FVKESK. CDR3 size: 13 residues. CDR3 coding DNA: TGTGCCAGCAGGCCGACAGGGGAATACGAGCAGTACTTC. It is translated as CASRPTGEYEQYF.

This clonotype was observed a few times. A read error may explain this, as a much larger clone is one base away. This chain links TRBV9 with TRBJ2-1; D may be TRBD1 or TRBD2 (5 bases each). CDR1 is SGDLS and CDR2 is YYNGEE in the germline V gene. This CDR3 is built from 16 residues. Trimming left V 3 bases short and J 6 bases short, with 19 bases between. CDR3 amino acids: CASSAWDGPGVNEQFF. The CDR3 DNA follows: TGTGCCAGCAGCGCCTGGGACGGCCCCGGGGTCAATGAGCAGTTCTTC.

This clonotype occurred many times. This could be a read error, since a much larger clone is one nucleotide away. The V gene is TRBV12-3 or TRBV12-4, the J gene TRBJ1-1; maybe TRBD1 (5 bases). The CDR3 runs 14 residues. The CDR3 sequence: CAGSFPGVNTEAFF. DNA for the CDR3: TGTGCCGGCAGTTTCCCGGGGGTGAACACTGAAGCTTTCTTT.

DNA for the CDR3: TGTGCCACCAGTGTAACGGGCAATCAGCCCCAGCATTTT. It yields the protein CATSVTGNQPQHF. This chain joins TRBV24-1 and TRBJ1-5; D is unresolved. CDR3 size: 13 residues. Germline CDR1 is KGHDR and CDR2 is SFDVKD. The germline V and J ends were trimmed by 5 bases and 2 bases, with 6 bases remaining between them.

The chain employs TRBV3-1 and TRBJ1-5, with D tentatively TRBD1 (5 bases). CDR3 size: 14 residues. Germline assignment: CDR1 LGHDT and CDR2 YNNKEL (reference sequence). Deletions cut 0 bases from V and 4 bases from J, with 7 bases between. CDR3 bases: TGTGCCAGCAGCCAAGATTCAGGGAATCAGCCCCAGCATTTT. As protein: CASSQDSGNQPQHF. The full variable domain, with the rest looked up from reference TRBV3-1 and TRBJ1-5, is DTAVSQTPKYLVTQMGNDKSIKCEQNLGHDTMYWYKQDSKKFLKIMFSYNNKELIINETVPNRFSPKSPDKAHLNLHINSLELGDSAVYFCASSQDSGNQPQHFGDGTRLSIL.

This clonotype has at least ten counts. This rearrangement joins TRBV10-2 to TRBJ1-2, with 8 bases matching TRBD1. CDR1 is WSHSY, CDR2 SAAADI, per germline. J was trimmed by 3 bases and V by 7 bases; bases with no gene match: 7. This CDR3 contains 14 residues. This CDR3 reads CASTGQGLDYGYTF. CDR3 nucleotides: TGCGCCAGCACCGGACAGGGCTTGGACTATGGCTACACCTTC.

This clonotype was seen only once. The J gene is TRBJ2-7, the V gene TRBV6-2 or TRBV6-3; no firm D call. V dropped 5 bases and J dropped 5 bases, with 7 bases sitting between them. Looked up from germline, CDR1 is MNHEY and CDR2 is SVGEGT. This CDR3 is 11 amino acids long. Here the CDR3 reads CASSPAHEQYF. The CDR3 nucleotides are TGTGCCAGCAGTCCCGCCCACGAGCAGTACTTC.

About this clonotype itself: A much larger clone differs by one base, so this may be a read error. The chain recombines TRBV5-1 with TRBJ2-7, with D possibly being TRBD1 (5 bases). This CDR3 comprises 14 residues. Germline V lookup: CDR1 SGHRS, CDR2 YFSETQ. The CDR3 coding sequence is TGCGTCAGCAGCCCTGACAGTTTTCCCTACGAGCAGTACTTC. Protein sequence: CVSSPDSFPYEQYF.

This clonotype was counted at least ten times. The chain employs TRBV6-4 and TRBJ2-5; D is possibly TRBD1 or TRBD2 (6 bases each). Trimming left V 7 bases short and J 0 bases short, with 12 bases between. Germline V CDR1 and CDR2: MRHNA, SNTAGT. The CDR3 is 14 amino acids. The CDR3 here is CASNGGGHQETQYF. CDR3 nucleotide sequence: TGTGCCAGCAACGGAGGGGGGCACCAAGAGACCCAGTACTTC.

This clonotype came up a few times. The chain is built from TRBV9 and TRBJ2-7, with 10 bases fitting TRBD2. Germline values: CDR1 SGDLS, CDR2 YYNGEE. There are 15 residues in the CDR3. After removal of 0 bases from V and 5 bases from J, the junction contained 5 bases not matched to a gene. In DNA, the CDR3 is TGTGCCAGCAGCGTAGCTGGGGGACTAGCGCACGAGCAGTACTTC. Translated, it gives CASSVAGGLAHEQYF. The variable domain in full, with the rest retrieved from reference TRBV9 and TRBJ2-7, is DSGVTQTPKHLITATGQRVTLRCSPRSGDLSVYWYQQSLDQGLQFLIQYYNGEERAKGNILERFSAQQFPDLHSELNLSSLELGDSALYFCASSVAGGLAHEQYFGPGTRLTVT.

This clonotype was counted ten times or more. The V call is TRBV6-5, the J call TRBJ1-1, with 8 bases lining up with TRBD1. This CDR3 spans 13 amino acids. Germline values: CDR1 MNHEY, CDR2 SVGAGI. Unmatched junction bases numbered 7, after V lost 6 bases and J lost 7 bases. CDR3 amino acids: CASSRQGSDEAFF. The CDR3 DNA follows: TGTGCCAGCAGCAGACAGGGGAGTGATGAAGCTTTCTTT.

This clonotype was found many times. This chain connects TRBV7-8 to TRBJ2-7; D ambiguous. CDR1 SGHVS and CDR2 FQNEAQ come from the germline V gene. This CDR3 region has 14 residues. Between the trimmed V and J ends, which lost 2 bases and 6 bases, there was a span of 14 bases. CDR3 amino acids: CASSLTGRTREQYF. The CDR3 DNA sequence: TGTGCCAGCAGCTTAACGGGCCGGACCCGCGAGCAGTACTTC.

This clonotype was counted ten times or more. The chain uses TRBV11-2 and TRBJ1-2, with D tentatively TRBD1 (5 bases). Trimming stripped 1 base from V and 6 bases from J, with 24 bases between. The germline gives CDR1 SGHAT, CDR2 FQNNGV. The CDR3 consists of 18 residues. The CDR3 DNA follows: TGTGCCAGCAGCTTAGTTGCGGGGACGGGTTTCTTAGGAGATGGCTACACCTTC. It encodes CASSLVAGTGFLGDGYTF.

This clonotype was seen at least ten times. V usage is TRBV6-2 or TRBV6-3 and J usage is TRBJ1-6; D uncertain. The CDR3 spans 13 residues. Germline V gene lookup returns CDR1 MNHEY and CDR2 SVGEGT. Trimming cost V 0 bases and J 8 bases, with 5 bases left between them. The CDR3 nucleotides read TGTGCCAGCAGTTACTCGGACGATTCACCCCTCCACTTT. Protein: CASSYSDDSPLHF.

Ten or more counts support this clonotype. The chain couples TRBV5-1 to TRBJ2-5; possibly TRBD2 for D (5 bases). From germline, CDR1 is SGHRS and CDR2 YFSETQ. CDR3 length equals 15 residues. The V gene lost 0 bases and the J gene lost 5 bases, with 14 bases spanning the gap. CDR3 residues: CASSLDGEPGETQYF. The CDR3 DNA reads as TGCGCCAGCAGCTTGGACGGAGAGCCGGGGGAGACCCAGTACTTC.

This clonotype was detected ten times or more. The genes are TRBV19 and TRBJ1-5; possibly TRBD1 for D (6 bases). From germline, CDR1 is LNHDA and CDR2 SQIVND (reference sequence). The CDR3 totals 15 residues. V lost 4 bases and J 5 bases, leaving 15 bases between the germline ends. The CDR3 sequence: CASSTSGGRDQPQHF. The CDR3 DNA is TGTGCCAGTAGTACTTCTGGGGGGCGGGATCAGCCCCAGCATTTT.